Listed below are T cell receptor beta chains from one sample, sequenced in a study of T cell responses to AZD1222 COVID-19 vaccine. Profiled with immunoSEQ multiplex PCR; TCRdb holds only in-frame clones, not every one. Of 120,000 or so clones listed, over 75% are singletons. The sequencing used peripheral blood, collected on day 0 of AZD1222 vaccination. Receptors originate from an adult in good health. Both conserved end residues are part of each CDR3. A D gene is named only where the DNA matches it firmly. Size is stated for part of the rows, as once, few or many counts, or as a class when the clone is expanded.

CDR3	DNA	D	V	J	size
CASSEVDRARYGYTF	TGTGCCAGCAGTGAAGTGGACAGGGCTCGCTATGGCTACACCTTC	TRBD1	TRBV6-1	TRBJ1-2	.
CASSSQGYTEAFF	TGTGCCAGCAGCTCCCAGGGATACACTGAAGCTTTCTTT	.	TRBV7-2	TRBJ1-1	.
CASSRLGTGGLSTGELFF	TGTGCCAGCAGCCGGCTAGGGACAGGGGGCCTAAGCACCGGGGAGCTGTTTTTT	TRBD1	TRBV7-8	TRBJ2-2	.
CASRSGPGYGYTF	TGTGCCAGCAGGTCGGGGCCTGGCTATGGCTACACCTTC	.	TRBV28	TRBJ1-2	.
CASSQGEGREQPQHF	TGTGCCAGCAGCCAAGGAGAGGGAAGGGAACAGCCCCAGCATTTT	.	TRBV4-2	TRBJ1-5	.
CASSEGQATEAFF	TGCGCCAGCAGTGAGGGACAGGCGACTGAAGCTTTCTTT	TRBD1	TRBV10-1	TRBJ1-1	.
CASSYSIQYSNQPQHF	TGTGCCAGCAGTTACTCGATACAGTATAGCAATCAGCCCCAGCATTTT	.	TRBV6-2/TRBV6-3	TRBJ1-5	.
CASSQDTSEKLFF	TGTGCCAGCAGCCAGGATACTTCGGAAAAACTGTTTTTT	.	TRBV3-1/TRBV3-2	TRBJ1-4	.
CASNQGAQTEAFF	TGTGCCAGCAACCAGGGGGCCCAAACTGAAGCTTTCTTT	TRBD1	TRBV6-5	TRBJ1-1	once
CASRTLAGGSYEQYF	TGTGCCAGCAGGACACTAGCGGGGGGCTCCTACGAGCAGTACTTC	TRBD2	TRBV6-5	TRBJ2-7	.
CASSSEAGSYNEQFF	TGTGCCAGTAGTTCCGAGGCGGGCTCATACAATGAGCAGTTCTTC	.	TRBV19	TRBJ2-1	.
CASSLGQGINYGYTF	TGTGCCAGCAGCTTAGGACAGGGGATTAACTATGGCTACACCTTC	TRBD1	TRBV7-2	TRBJ1-2	.
CASSLGLDEAFF	TGTGCCAGCAGCCTCGGTTTAGACGAAGCTTTCTTT	.	TRBV7-8	TRBJ1-1	.
CATSDSGQPNTEAFF	TGTGCCACCAGTGATTCGGGACAGCCGAACACTGAAGCTTTCTTT	TRBD1	TRBV24-1	TRBJ1-1	.
CASSQDRFGQGDHRGYTF	TGCGCCAGCAGCCAAGATCGATTCGGACAGGGAGATCACCGCGGGTACACCTTC	TRBD1	TRBV4-1	TRBJ1-2	few
CAISERRTVVNEKLFF	TGTGCCATCAGTGAACGTCGGACAGTAGTAAATGAAAAACTGTTTTTT	.	TRBV10-3	TRBJ1-4	once
CASSLDLRQGYGEQYF	TGTGCCAGCAGCTTAGATTTGCGACAGGGATACGGCGAGCAGTACTTC	TRBD1	TRBV7-9	TRBJ2-7	.
CASSHPRWGRYGGRKYNEQFF	TGTGCCAGCAGCCACCCCAGGTGGGGGCGTTATGGGGGACGCAAATACAATGAGCAGTTCTTC	.	TRBV3-1/TRBV3-2	TRBJ2-1	.
CASSESRGYGYTF	TGCGCCAGCAGTGAGTCGCGGGGATATGGCTACACCTTC	.	TRBV10-1	TRBJ1-2	few
CASSPAETGHGYTF	TGTGCCAGCAGCCCCGCGGAGACAGGGCATGGCTACACCTTC	TRBD1	TRBV11-2	TRBJ1-2	.
CASSQDPGRTEAFF	TGTGCCAGCAGCCAGGACCCGGGGAGGACTGAAGCTTTCTTT	.	TRBV3-1/TRBV3-2	TRBJ1-1	once
CASSQDRGNSYEQYF	TGCGCCAGCAGCCAAGATCGAGGCAACTCCTACGAGCAGTACTTC	.	TRBV4-3	TRBJ2-7	.
CATSRDQLQDNEQFF	TGTGCCACCAGCAGAGATCAATTGCAGGACAATGAGCAGTTCTTC	.	TRBV15	TRBJ2-1	.
CASSFISGNEAFF	TGTGCCAGCAGTTTCATCTCGGGGAATGAAGCTTTCTTT	.	TRBV28	TRBJ1-1	.
CASSLSDRGYTDTQYF	TGTGCCAGCAGCTTGAGTGACAGGGGATACACAGATACGCAGTATTTT	TRBD1	TRBV13	TRBJ2-3	once